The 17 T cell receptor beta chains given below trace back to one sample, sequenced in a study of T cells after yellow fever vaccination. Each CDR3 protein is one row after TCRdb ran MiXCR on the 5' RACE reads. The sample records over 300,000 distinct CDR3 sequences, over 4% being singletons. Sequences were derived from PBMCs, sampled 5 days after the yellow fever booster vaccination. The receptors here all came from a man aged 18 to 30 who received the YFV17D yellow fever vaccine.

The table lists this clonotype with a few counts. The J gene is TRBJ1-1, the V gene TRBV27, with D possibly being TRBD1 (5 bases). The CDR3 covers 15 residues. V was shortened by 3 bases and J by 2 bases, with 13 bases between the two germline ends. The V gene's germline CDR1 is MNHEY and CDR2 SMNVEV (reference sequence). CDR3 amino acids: CASSFMGGENTEAFF. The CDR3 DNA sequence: TGTGCCAGCAGTTTCATGGGGGGGGAAAACACTGAAGCTTTCTTT.

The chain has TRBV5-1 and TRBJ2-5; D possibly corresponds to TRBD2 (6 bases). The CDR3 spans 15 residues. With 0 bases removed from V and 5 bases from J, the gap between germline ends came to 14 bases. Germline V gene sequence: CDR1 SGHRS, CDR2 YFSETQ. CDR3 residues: CASSLAVGTLETQYF. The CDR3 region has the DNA TGCGCCAGCAGCTTGGCCGTAGGGACTTTGGAGACCCAGTACTTC.

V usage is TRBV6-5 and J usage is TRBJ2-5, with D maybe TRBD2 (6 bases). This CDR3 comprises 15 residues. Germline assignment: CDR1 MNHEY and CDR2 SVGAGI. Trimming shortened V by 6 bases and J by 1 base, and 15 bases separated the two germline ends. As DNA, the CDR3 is TGTGCCAGCAGCCAAGCAGGCGGGGTCCAAGAGACCCAGTACTTC. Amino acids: CASSQAGGVQETQYF.

For the CDR3, the DNA is TGTGCCAGCAGCTTAGGTTCGGCGAGACACCTTGCAACTAATGAAAAACTGTTTTTT. It encodes CASSLGSARHLATNEKLFF. The genes are TRBV7-9 and TRBJ1-4, with D hard to call. The V gene lost 1 base and the J gene lost 0 bases, with 18 bases spanning the gap. The CDR3 spans 19 residues. Germline values: CDR1 SEHNR, CDR2 FQNEAQ (reference sequence).

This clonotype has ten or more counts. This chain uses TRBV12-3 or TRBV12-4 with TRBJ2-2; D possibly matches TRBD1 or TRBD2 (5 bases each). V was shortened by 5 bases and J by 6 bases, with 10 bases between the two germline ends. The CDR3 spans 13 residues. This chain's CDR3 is CASSRRDPGELFF. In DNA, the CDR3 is TGTGCCAGCAGTCGCAGGGACCCCGGGGAGCTGTTTTTT.

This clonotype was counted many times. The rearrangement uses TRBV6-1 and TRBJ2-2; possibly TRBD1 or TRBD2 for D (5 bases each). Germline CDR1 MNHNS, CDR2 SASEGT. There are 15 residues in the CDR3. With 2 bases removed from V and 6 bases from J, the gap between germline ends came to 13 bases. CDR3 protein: CASSERGSGPGELFF. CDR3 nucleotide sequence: TGTGCCAGCAGTGAACGGGGTTCGGGACCCGGGGAGCTGTTTTTT.

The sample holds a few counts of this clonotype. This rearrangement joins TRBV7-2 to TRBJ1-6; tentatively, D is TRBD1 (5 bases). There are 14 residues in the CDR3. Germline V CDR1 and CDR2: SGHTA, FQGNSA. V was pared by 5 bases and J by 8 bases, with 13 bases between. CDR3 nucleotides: TGTGCCAGCAGCCGGACAAATATGGATTCACCCCTCCACTTT. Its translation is CASSRTNMDSPLHF.

The chain's CDR3 is CATISGANVLTF. For the CDR3, the DNA is TGTGCCACCATTTCTGGGGCCAACGTCCTGACTTTC. The chain recombines TRBV19 with TRBJ2-6; D gene unclear. CDR1 and CDR2 (germline): LNHDA, SQIVND (reference sequence). The CDR3 has 12 residues. Trimming took 10 bases from V and 1 from J, leaving 5 bases between them.

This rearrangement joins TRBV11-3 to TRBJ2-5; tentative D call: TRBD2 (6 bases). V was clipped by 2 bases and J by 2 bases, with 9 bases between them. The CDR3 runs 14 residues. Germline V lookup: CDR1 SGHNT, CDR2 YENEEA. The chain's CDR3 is CASSLNGRQETQYF. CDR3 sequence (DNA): TGTGCCAGCAGCTTAAATGGGAGGCAAGAGACCCAGTACTTC.

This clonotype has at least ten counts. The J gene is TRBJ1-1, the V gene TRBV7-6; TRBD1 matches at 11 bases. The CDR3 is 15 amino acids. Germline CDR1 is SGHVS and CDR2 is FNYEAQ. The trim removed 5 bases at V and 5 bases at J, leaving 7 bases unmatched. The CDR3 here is CASSAIRDRGTEAFF. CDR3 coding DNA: TGTGCCAGCAGCGCGATCCGGGACAGGGGGACTGAAGCTTTCTTT. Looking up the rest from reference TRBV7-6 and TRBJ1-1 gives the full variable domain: GAGVSQSPRYKVTKRGQDVALRCDPISGHVSLYWYRQALGQGPEFLTYFNYEAQQDKSGLPNDRFSAERPEGSISTLTIQRTEQRDSAMYRCASSAIRDRGTEAFFGQGTRLTVV.

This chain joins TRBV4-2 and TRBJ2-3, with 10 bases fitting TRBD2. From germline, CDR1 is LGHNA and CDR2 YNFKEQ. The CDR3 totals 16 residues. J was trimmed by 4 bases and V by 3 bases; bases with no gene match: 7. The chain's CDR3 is CASSHSSGGEADTQYF. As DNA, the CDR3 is TGTGCCAGCAGCCACTCTAGCGGGGGAGAGGCAGATACGCAGTATTTT.

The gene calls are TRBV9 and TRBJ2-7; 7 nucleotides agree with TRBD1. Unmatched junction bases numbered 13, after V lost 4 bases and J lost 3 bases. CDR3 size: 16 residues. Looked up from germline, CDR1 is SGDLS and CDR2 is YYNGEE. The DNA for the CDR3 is TGTGCCAGCAGCCTCAACCCCGACAGGGCCGACTACGAGCAGTACTTC. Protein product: CASSLNPDRADYEQYF.

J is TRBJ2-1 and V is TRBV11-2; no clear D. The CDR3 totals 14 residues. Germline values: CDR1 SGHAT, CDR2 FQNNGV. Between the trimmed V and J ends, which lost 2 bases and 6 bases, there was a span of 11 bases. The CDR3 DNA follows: TGTGCCAGCAGCTTAAGGACGGTCGGCAATGAGCAGTTCTTC. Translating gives CASSLRTVGNEQFF.

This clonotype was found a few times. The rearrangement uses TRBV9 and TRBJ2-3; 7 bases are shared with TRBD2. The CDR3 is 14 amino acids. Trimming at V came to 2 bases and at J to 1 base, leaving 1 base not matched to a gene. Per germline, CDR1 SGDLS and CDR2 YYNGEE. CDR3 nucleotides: TGTGCCAGCAGCGTGACTAGCCGCACAGATACGCAGTATTTT. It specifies CASSVTSRTDTQYF.

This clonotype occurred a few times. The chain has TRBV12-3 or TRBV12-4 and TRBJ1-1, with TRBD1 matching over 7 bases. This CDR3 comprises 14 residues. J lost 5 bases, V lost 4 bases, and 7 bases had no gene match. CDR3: CASSSRQGLTEAFF. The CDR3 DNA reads TGTGCCAGCAGTTCCCGACAGGGTTTGACTGAAGCTTTCTTT.

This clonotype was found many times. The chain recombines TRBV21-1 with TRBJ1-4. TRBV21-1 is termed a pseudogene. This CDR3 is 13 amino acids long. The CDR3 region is CASRTTTNEKLFF. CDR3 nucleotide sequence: TGTGCCAGCAGGACAACAACTAATGAAAAACTGTTTTTT.

The CDR3 nucleotides are TGTGCCAGCAGCTTTATCCCCGGGGAGCTGTTTTTT. This gives the protein CASSFIPGELFF. V is TRBV11-2 and J is TRBJ2-2; D is undetermined. This CDR3 is 12 amino acids long. CDR1 SGHAT and CDR2 FQNNGV come from the germline V gene. Trimming removed 3 bases at V and 6 bases at J, with 5 bases between.